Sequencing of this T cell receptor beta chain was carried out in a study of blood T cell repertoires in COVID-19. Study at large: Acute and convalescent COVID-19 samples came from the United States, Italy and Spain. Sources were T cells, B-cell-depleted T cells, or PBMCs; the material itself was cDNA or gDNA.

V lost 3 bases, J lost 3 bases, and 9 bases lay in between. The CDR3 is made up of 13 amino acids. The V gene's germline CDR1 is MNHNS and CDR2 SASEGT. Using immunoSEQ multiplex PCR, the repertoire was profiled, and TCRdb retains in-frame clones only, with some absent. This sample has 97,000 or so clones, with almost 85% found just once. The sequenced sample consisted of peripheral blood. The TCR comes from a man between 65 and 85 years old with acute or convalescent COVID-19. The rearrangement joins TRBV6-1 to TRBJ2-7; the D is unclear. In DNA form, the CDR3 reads TGTGCCAGCAGTGAGTCCGGTCTCTACGAGCAGTACTTC. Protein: CASSESGLYEQYF.